This T cell receptor (beta chain) was sequenced during a study of T cells in Graves' hyperthyroidism and ophthalmopathy. This clonotype showed up many times. Its antigen is as yet unknown. Study-wide results and caveats: Model predictions of ophthalmopathy came a median approximately 6.5 months before onset. Most clonotypes expanded in the thyroid (above 0.001) were also present in blood.

TCR beta CDR3 regions were amplified from RNA. Initially, a first-round RT-PCR of the TCR CDR3 employed the HTBI primer set. TCRdb called the multiplex PCR reads again in MiXCR, with one record for every CDR3 protein. Among 400,000 to 550,000 distinct CDR3 sequences listed, 14% were seen once. This CDR3 comprises 15 residues. The germline V gene has CDR1 LNHDA and CDR2 SQIVND (reference sequence). J gave up 3 bases and V 2 bases, and 4 bases lay outside the gene matches. The origin of this receptor is a woman younger than 30 with Graves' hyperthyroidism. The chain joins TRBV19 to TRBJ1-5, with 7 nucleotides matching TRBD1. Sequenced: blood. This CDR3 reads CASSIHTGVNQPQHF. Here the CDR3 DNA reads TGTGCCAGTAGTATACATACAGGGGTCAATCAGCCCCAGCATTTT.